This T cell receptor beta chain appears in the sequencing data of a study of blood T cell repertoires in COVID-19. The repertoire was sequenced with immunoSEQ multiplex PCR; TCRdb's copy has only in-frame clones and lacks some. The sample lists over 100,000 clones, 86% occurring once. Seattle's cohort entered during active infection and was followed longitudinally. This clonotype was sampled from a woman aged 70-85 years with COVID-19, enrolled during active disease. The sequenced material came from peripheral blood.

CDR3 DNA sequence: TGTGCCAGTATACAGCGGGGCTGGACCGGGGAGCTGTTTTTT. It specifies CASIQRGWTGELFF. The V and J genes are TRBV2 and TRBJ2-2; 7 nucleotides agree with TRBD2. The CDR3 is 14 amino acids. J was trimmed by 5 bases and V by 9 bases; bases with no gene match: 9. Germline CDR1 reads SNHLY; CDR2 reads FYNNEI.